The following is a T cell receptor beta chain sequence with its context. The data were taken from a study of blood T cell repertoires in COVID-19. Study-wide background: Some COVID-19 samples were acute and others convalescent; all came from the United States, Italy and Spain. T cells, B-cell-depleted T cells, or PBMCs provided the cDNA or gDNA that served as material.

Under the authors' procedure: Reference gene primer amplification yielded estimated nucleated cell counts. The repertoire was sequenced with immunoSEQ multiplex PCR; TCRdb's copy has only in-frame clones and lacks some. For V, J and clone size, that table is used; D and trimming come from the DNA. The sample gives about 99,000 clones, around 83% of which show up once; less than 2% is in the top ten. The receptor was derived from a man between 65 and 85 years old with active or convalescent COVID-19. The specimen was peripheral blood.

The CDR3, as DNA: TGTGCCAGTTCTCCCTCGGGACAGGTGAACACTGAAGCTTTCTTT. Translating gives CASSPSGQVNTEAFF. The V gene is TRBV7-3, the J gene TRBJ1-1; 8 nucleotides line up with TRBD1. Germline V lookup: CDR1 SGHTA, CDR2 FQGTGA. This CDR3 has 15 amino acids. The J segment lost 0 bases and the V segment lost 9 bases, leaving 9 bases of the junction unmatched.